The next 18 T cell receptor beta chains were all read from a single sample in a study of human T cells and chemical hapten exposure. One entry per CDR3 protein, called by TCRdb with MiXCR from the RACE reads. The sample has about 340,000 distinct CDR3 sequences, around 7% seen once. The time point was: patch test 1, 2 weeks after DPC sensitization. Treatment of the sample: therapeutic diphenylcyclopropenone sensitization with weekly scalp DPC. This material consisted of whole blood, taken in connection with sensitization to the hapten diphenylcyclopropenone (DPC). The receptors were gathered from a woman in her late teens or twenties with alopecia areata. Some clones in this sample may be carry-over from other donors' samples.

This clonotype was detected many times. V usage is TRBV7-8 and J usage is TRBJ1-1, with D unclear. The CDR3 totals 13 residues. With 0 bases removed from V and 1 base from J, the gap between germline ends came to 3 bases. Germline CDR1 is SGHVS and CDR2 is FQNEAQ. The CDR3 protein is CASSLAENTEAFF. In nucleotides, the CDR3 is TGTGCCAGCAGCTTAGCAGAGAACACTGAAGCTTTCTTT.

This clonotype was counted between two and nine times. V is TRBV5-1 and J is TRBJ2-3; D is unresolved. Germline V gives CDR1 SGHRS, CDR2 YFSETQ. The CDR3 is 15 residues long. V lost 0 bases and J 4 bases, leaving 12 bases between the germline ends. Here the CDR3 reads CASSLGVTYADTQYF. CDR3 nucleotide sequence: TGCGCCAGCAGCTTGGGGGTAACATACGCAGATACGCAGTATTTT.

This sequence joins TRBV6-5 and TRBJ2-7; D is possibly TRBD2 (6 bases). Looked up from germline, CDR1 is MNHEY and CDR2 is SVGAGI. The CDR3 totals 14 residues. With 8 bases removed from V and 1 base from J, the gap between germline ends came to 15 bases. The CDR3 coding sequence is TGTGCCAGCGCCCCGGGACTGCGGTCCTACGAGCAGTACTTC. Amino acids: CASAPGLRSYEQYF.

This clonotype was detected only a few times. The chain links TRBV6-1 to TRBJ1-1; D is undetermined. This CDR3 has 15 residues. The V gene's germline CDR1 is MNHNS and CDR2 SASEGT. Deletions cut 7 bases from V and 5 bases from J, with 20 bases between. The CDR3 region has the DNA TGTGCCAGCACCTCCGAGAGGTGGGTACGAACTGAAGCTTTCTTT. This encodes CASTSERWVRTEAFF.

This clonotype has ten or more counts. The V call is TRBV6-5, the J call TRBJ2-6, with D unclear. The CDR3 is 17 residues long. Germline V gene lookup returns CDR1 MNHEY and CDR2 SVGAGI. V lost 1 base and J 0 bases, leaving 10 bases between the germline ends. The CDR3 is CASSYWSDHSGANVLTF. The DNA of the CDR3 is TGTGCCAGCAGTTACTGGTCAGACCACTCTGGGGCCAACGTCCTGACTTTC.

This clonotype has a count of ten or more. This chain uses TRBV14 with TRBJ2-2; D unclear. Per germline, CDR1 SGHDN and CDR2 FVKESK. The CDR3 loop spans 15 amino acids. Trimming took off 4 bases at V and 0 bases at J, with 9 bases between the two ends. CDR3 nucleotide sequence: TGTGCCAGCAGCCCGCCGAGCCCGAACACCGGGGAGCTGTTTTTT. This codes for CASSPPSPNTGELFF.

A few counts support this clonotype. The CDR3 does not close with the conserved phenylalanine or tryptophan, likely indicating a read error. The DNA is omitted, as the CDR3 cannot be located on it reliably, and the CDR3 follows TCRdb's listing. V gene TRBV6-2 or TRBV6-3 combines with J gene TRBJ2-7. Ends included, the CDR3 has 11 residues. Germline CDR1 MNHEY, CDR2 SVGEGT. CDR3 region: CASSYYKEVVI.

The sample holds many counts of this clonotype. The chain uses TRBV20-1 and TRBJ2-1, with D possibly matching TRBD1 (6 bases). Germline V gives CDR1 DFQATT, CDR2 SNEGSKA (reference sequence). V was clipped by 5 bases and J by 4 bases, with 12 bases between them. The CDR3 extends over 13 amino acids. The CDR3, as DNA: TGCAGTGCTGGAACAGGACAGTACAATGAGCAGTTCTTC. It translates to CSAGTGQYNEQFF.

Only a few counts were recorded for this clonotype. CDR3 coding DNA: TGTGCCAGCAGTTTTTGGGGGACAGGGGGATATCAGCCCCAGCATTTT. Its translation is CASSFWGTGGYQPQHF. V usage is TRBV12-3 or TRBV12-4 and J usage is TRBJ1-5, with 11 bases matching TRBD1. CDR3 size: 16 residues. V lost 3 bases, J lost 5 bases, and 6 bases stayed unmatched.

This clonotype has only a few counts. The rearrangement links TRBV9 to TRBJ1-2; D gene uncertain. Germline V gene sequence: CDR1 SGDLS, CDR2 YYNGEE. The V and J ends lost 4 bases and 8 bases respectively, with 18 bases between them. The CDR3 contains 14 residues. The CDR3 here is CASSPTWRIEGYTF. Here the CDR3 DNA reads TGTGCCAGCAGCCCCACCTGGAGGATAGAAGGCTACACCTTC.

In its sample, this clonotype was seen a few times. The V and J genes are TRBV5-1 and TRBJ2-2; D is unclear. V was shortened by 4 bases and J by 1 base, with 5 bases between the two germline ends. The CDR3 has 13 amino acids. Germline CDR1 is SGHRS and CDR2 is YFSETQ. The CDR3 bases are TGCGCCAGCAGCCAGAGGAACACCGGGGAGCTGTTTTTT. It specifies CASSQRNTGELFF.

This chain connects TRBV7-3 to TRBJ1-2; D is unresolved. The CDR3 contains 13 residues. Between the trimmed V and J ends, which lost 5 bases and 4 bases, there was a span of 11 bases. Germline loops: CDR1 SGHTA, CDR2 FQGTGA. Written as DNA, the CDR3 is TGTGCCAGCAGCCCCCCTACGGTCTATGGCTACACCTTC. Protein: CASSPPTVYGYTF.

This clonotype came up many times. The chain uses TRBV4-3 and TRBJ2-3; D not resolved. Germline V lookup: CDR1 LGHNA, CDR2 YSLEER. This CDR3 is 13 amino acids long. V lost 5 bases to trimming and J lost 6 bases, with 12 bases between them. The CDR3 protein is CASSANFPDTQYF. As DNA, the CDR3 is TGCGCCAGCAGCGCAAACTTCCCGGATACGCAGTATTTT.

In this sample, this clonotype turned up a few times. J is TRBJ1-1 and V is TRBV20-1; a possible D gene is TRBD1 (5 bases). Per germline, CDR1 DFQATT and CDR2 SNEGSKA (reference sequence). V was shortened by 0 bases and J by 10 bases, with 15 bases between the two germline ends. CDR3 size: 13 residues. CDR3 in amino acids: CSARDLGHGRAFF. The CDR3 DNA follows: TGCAGTGCTAGAGATTTAGGACACGGTCGAGCTTTCTTT.

V usage is TRBV6-5 and J usage is TRBJ1-6, with D perhaps TRBD1 (5 bases). Germline assignment: CDR1 MNHEY and CDR2 SVGAGI. The length of the CDR3 is 16 residues. V was clipped by 0 bases and J by 5 bases, with 11 bases between them. This CDR3 is CASSYSTAWNNSPLHF. The CDR3 DNA is TGTGCCAGCAGTTACTCGACAGCCTGGAATAATTCACCCCTCCACTTT.

This chain links TRBV2 with TRBJ1-2, with TRBD1 matching over 11 bases. Germline V gene lookup returns CDR1 SNHLY and CDR2 FYNNEI. The CDR3 has 16 amino acids. The J segment lost 1 base and the V segment lost 7 bases, leaving 8 bases of the junction unmatched. The CDR3 DNA is TGTGCCAGCATGCGGACAGGGGGCAACCTTAACTATGGCTACACCTTC. Encoded protein: CASMRTGGNLNYGYTF.

Ten or more counts support this clonotype. The chain uses TRBV4-3 and TRBJ1-2; the D is unclear. V lost 0 bases and J lost 2, with 19 bases in between. The V gene's germline CDR1 is LGHNA and CDR2 YSLEER. CDR3 length equals 18 residues. In DNA, the CDR3 is TGCGCCAGCAGCCAAGATAATAGACGGCAGATCCTAAACTATGGCTACACCTTC. Translating it yields CASSQDNRRQILNYGYTF.

This clonotype was counted a few times. CDR3 DNA sequence: TGTGCCAGCAACCCAAGGAGGGGTGAAGCTTTCTTT. Protein product: CASNPRRGEAFF. The gene calls are TRBV6-2 or TRBV6-3 and TRBJ1-1; TRBD1 might be the D (5 bases). CDR3 length: 12 residues. CDR1 is MNHEY and CDR2 is SVGEGT in the germline V gene. V was pared by 7 bases and J by 7 bases, with 13 bases between.